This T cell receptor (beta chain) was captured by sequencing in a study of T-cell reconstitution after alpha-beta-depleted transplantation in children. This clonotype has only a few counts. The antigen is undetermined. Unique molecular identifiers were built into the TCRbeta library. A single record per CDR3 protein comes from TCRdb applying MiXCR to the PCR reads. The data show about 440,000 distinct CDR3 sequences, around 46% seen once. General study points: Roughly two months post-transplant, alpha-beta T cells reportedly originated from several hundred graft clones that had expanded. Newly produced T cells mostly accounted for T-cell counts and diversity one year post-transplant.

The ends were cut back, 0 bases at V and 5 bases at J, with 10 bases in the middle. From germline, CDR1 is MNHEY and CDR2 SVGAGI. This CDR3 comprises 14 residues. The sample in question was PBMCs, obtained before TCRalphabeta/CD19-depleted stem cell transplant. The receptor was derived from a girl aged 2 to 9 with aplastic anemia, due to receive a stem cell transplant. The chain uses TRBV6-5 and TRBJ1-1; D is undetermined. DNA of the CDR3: TGTGCCAGCAGTTACTCGAACGGGGAAACTGAAGCTTTCTTT. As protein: CASSYSNGETEAFF.